The entry below describes one T cell receptor beta chain. TCRbeta library preparation incorporated unique molecular identifiers. One entry per CDR3 protein results from TCRdb running MiXCR on the PCR reads. The table has roughly 490,000 distinct CDR3 sequences, 9.5% to 12% seen once. The source of the sample is a study of T-cell reconstitution after alpha-beta-depleted transplantation in children. Sample: PBMCs, mostly from graft donor cells, taken 180 days after TCRalphabeta/CD19-depleted stem cell transplant. This clonotype was sampled from a female patient aged 2-9 years who had a stem cell transplant for aplastic anemia, so the T cells may come from the graft donor.

CDR3 coding DNA: TGTGCCAGCAGTTTAGGGGCCCCTTCCTTCGGCTACACCTTC. It specifies CASSLGAPSFGYTF. V is TRBV28 and J is TRBJ1-2, with D possibly being TRBD1 (5 bases). V was shortened by 2 bases and J by 8 bases, with 15 bases between the two germline ends. Germline V gives CDR1 MDHEN, CDR2 SYDVKM. This CDR3 region has 14 residues.